A selection of T cell receptor beta chains follows, all from one sample in a study of blood T cell repertoires in COVID-19. TCRdb's table, derived via immunoSEQ multiplex PCR, lists solely in-frame clones and lacks some. The profile covers roughly 99,000 clones, with around 82% appearing a single time and more than 4% taken by the ten largest. Sequences were obtained from peripheral blood. These receptors all come from a human donor in a cohort sampled during active COVID-19. CDR3s leave out the opening cysteine and the closing phenylalanine or tryptophan.

v_call cdr3_aa
TRBV4-3 ASSRTSGPSTDTQY
TRBV6-1 ASSERRQGGANVLT
TRBV7-2 ASSLFQEPNYGYT
TRBV18 ASSRKSGSDSTDTQY
TRBV19 ATNPPGGSYGYT
TRBV18 ASSPRTSGNNEQF
TRBV11-2 ASSLSPQGFYEQY
TRBV10-2 ASSESGGVEQF
TRBV27 ASSGHGRKDTQY
TRBV2 ASREDRDRNQPQH
TRBV27 ASSPQGGVSYEQY
TRBV5-4 ASRSGGGNSPLH
TRBV3-1/TRBV3-2 ANSRGNTEAF
TRBV25-1 ASSRTSPSSYEQY
TRBV18 ASSPGGNSPLH
TRBV19 ASSIKGVTGRGHTYEQY
TRBV3-1/TRBV3-2 ASSPPAGQPQH
TRBV5-4 ASSPETYLSTEAF
TRBV27 ASSSTLPDRYYGYT
TRBV5-1 ASSQTGTGVYEQY
TRBV4-1 ASSQQRDNPLGAF
TRBV9 ASSPGTSGPYEQY